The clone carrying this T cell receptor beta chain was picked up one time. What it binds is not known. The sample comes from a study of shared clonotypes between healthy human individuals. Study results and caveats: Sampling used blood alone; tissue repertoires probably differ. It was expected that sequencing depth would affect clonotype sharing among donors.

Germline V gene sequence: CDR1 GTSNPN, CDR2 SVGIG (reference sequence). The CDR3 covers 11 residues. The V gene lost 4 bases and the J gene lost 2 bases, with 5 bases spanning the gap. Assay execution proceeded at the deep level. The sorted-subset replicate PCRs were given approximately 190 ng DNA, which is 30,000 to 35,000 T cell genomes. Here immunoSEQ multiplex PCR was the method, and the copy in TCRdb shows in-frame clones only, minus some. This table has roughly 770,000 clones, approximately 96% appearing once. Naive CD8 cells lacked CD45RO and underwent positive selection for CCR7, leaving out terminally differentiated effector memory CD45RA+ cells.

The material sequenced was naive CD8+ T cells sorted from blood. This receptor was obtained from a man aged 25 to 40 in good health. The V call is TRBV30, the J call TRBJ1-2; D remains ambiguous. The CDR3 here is CAWIRNYGYTF. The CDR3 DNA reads TGTGCCTGGATTCGAAACTATGGCTACACCTTC.